This T cell receptor beta chain was captured in a study of blood T cell repertoires in COVID-19 (dated by TCRdb to 2018 to 2021). Broadly, across the study: Samples from collaborators originated in the United States, Italy and Spain and spanned both the acute and convalescent phases of COVID-19. The dataset comprised deeply sampled blood TCRbeta repertoires from subjects exposed to, actively infected with, or recovered from COVID-19. Samples came from the ongoing ImmuneRACE study (first 160 participants) plus 1,254 subjects from 6 global collaborators. The prospective study material was composed of cDNA or gDNA derived from T cells, B-cell-depleted T cells, or PBMCs. Where available, HLA class I and class II types were obtained from metadata supplied by the sample provider rather than from assay-based typing. Nearly every sample came with metadata listing a de-identified subject ID, COVID-19 status, age in years and sex. A freely available public database, intended as a resource for researchers studying the immune response to SARS-CoV-2, is where the repertoires were released.

The sample holds one count of this clone. What antigen it recognizes has not been identified. The sample holds no much larger clone one base away, and base qualities are not on file. TCRbeta CDR3 regions were amplified from genomic DNA using the immunoSEQ Assay, a bias-controlled multiplex PCR. As for the authors' bioinformatics: The number of nucleated cells in each sample was estimated by amplification of reference gene primers within the assay. Sequence reads were collapsed and filtered to measure the absolute abundance of every unique TCRbeta CDR3 rearrangement. Productive Simpson clonality was computed per sample as the square root of Simpson's diversity index over productive rearrangements. In its TCRdb copy, this immuneACCESS table keeps in-frame sequences only and misses some clones. Where compared with another copy, unresolved V genes explain less than half of these, and the others have no known cause. V, J and clone size derive from that table, while D and trimming were established from the DNA sequence. This sample lists around 28,000 clones; approximately 89% were detected once. Under 55% of the sample lies in the top ten.

Whole blood was collected in K2EDTA tubes by collaborating institutions according to the institutions' own protocols. Collaborator samples were shipped for TCRbeta analysis as frozen whole blood, isolated PBMCs, or DNA extracted from either sample type. The CDR3, from cysteine to phenylalanine, totals 15 residues. Left in the record is the CDR3 DNA by itself, 45 bases read in frame from the first base. V ends up 0 bases short and J 7 bases short, with an unmatched junction base count of 6. CDR1 is given as SGHNT and CDR2 as YYREEE, both from the germline V gene (reference sequence). Results and caveats for the whole study, not just this receptor: How much clinical and demographic metadata was included differed by source and by participant, and the metadata was provided uncurated.

Recombination connected TRBV5-4 to TRBJ1-1, with 10 bases matching TRBD1. The sequence was collected from a human donor with acute or convalescent COVID-19. The donor label of this sample is uncertain. The sample comprised peripheral blood. The DNA sequence is given as TGTGCCAGCAGCTTGGGCGGGACAGGGGCTATTGAAGCTTTCTTT. This gives the protein CASSLGGTGAIEAFF. With all but the CDR3 taken from the reference TRBV5-4 and TRBJ1-1 genes, the full variable domain is: ETGVTQSPTHLIKTRGQQVTLRCSSQSGHNTVSWYQQALGQGPQFIFQYYREEENGRGNFPPRFSGLQFPNYSSELNVNALELDDSALYLCASSLGGTGAIEAFFGQGTRLTVV.